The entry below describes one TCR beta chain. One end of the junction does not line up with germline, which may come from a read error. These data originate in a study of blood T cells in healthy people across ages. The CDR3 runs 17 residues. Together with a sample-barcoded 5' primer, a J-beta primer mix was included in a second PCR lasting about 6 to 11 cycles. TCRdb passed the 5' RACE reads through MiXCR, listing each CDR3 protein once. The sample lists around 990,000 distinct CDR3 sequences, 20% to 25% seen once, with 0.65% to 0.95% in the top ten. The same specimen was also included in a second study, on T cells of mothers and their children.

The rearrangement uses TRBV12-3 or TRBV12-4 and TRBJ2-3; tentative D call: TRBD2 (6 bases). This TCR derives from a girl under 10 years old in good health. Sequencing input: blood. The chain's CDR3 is CASSSLPAIPSADTQYF. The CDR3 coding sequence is TGTGCCAGCAGTTCCCTACCTGCAATTCCTAGCGCAGATACGCAGTATTTC.